The entry below gives a single T cell receptor (beta chain) sequence along with its context. This clonotype was observed a handful of times. Its antigen is currently not known. Base qualities are not provided; no much larger clone lies one nucleotide away. Receptor libraries were prepared by 5' RACE. Data came from an Illumina HiSeq 2500. A second PCR of about 6 to 11 cycles was performed with a sample-barcoded 5' primer and a J-beta primer mix. Each TCR beta cDNA molecule received a unique molecular identifier from a template-switch 5' adaptor carrying 12 random nucleotides. Each sample yielded at least 3 million CDR3-containing paired-end reads. The Mint cDNA synthesis kit, primed by a TRBC-specific oligonucleotide, was used to synthesize first-strand cDNA from all RNA. All cDNA was treated with uracil-DNA glycosylase and then went through a first 18-cycle PCR with the universal primers M1SS and BC2_uni_R. The authors' analysis ran thus. For normalization, 1 million high-quality reads, each with a distinct molecular identifier, were randomly selected from each sample. Reads sharing molecular identifiers were discarded rather than binned into consensus sequences. MiTCR, set to a Q25 quality threshold and the strictest error-elimination algorithm, was used for CDR3 identification, clonotype clustering and error correction. A nonparametric unseen species model with Euler transformation was used to estimate a lower bound on total TCR beta diversity. TCRdb's own reprocessing of the public reads used fastp at Q25 and MiXCR and kept productive beta chains. Identical CDR3 proteins give one entry, which carries the most common genes and DNA. TCRdb, rather than the study authors, made the V and J calls. The sample table lists some 760,000 distinct CDR3 sequences, 20% to 30% of them with a count of one. Under 4% of the sample comes from the top ten.

The data were obtained in a study of blood T cells in healthy people across ages (dated by TCRdb to about 2015). For context, the study as a whole: In model experiments, template switching captured roughly one uniquely barcoded TCR beta cDNA molecule for every two T cells. The donors were split into four age groups: young (average about 15 years), middle-aged (roughly 39), aged (roughly 68) and long-lived (over 80). Two additional independent replicas of 1 million unique cDNA reads from the same blood draw were analyzed for two donors (one aged 18 to 30 and one aged 80 or older). Using deep sequencing normalized with unique cDNA molecular identifiers, the study measured how TCR beta repertoire diversity changes with age.

The study at large found these results: The percentage of naive T cells measured by flow cytometry correlated strongly with observed TCR beta diversity. Estimates of total diversity based on one million sequenced T cells were considered lower bounds and underestimates. Bulk unsorted PBMC profiling prevented conclusive comparison of naive and antigen-experienced compartments. The long-lived group showed more naive CD4+ T cells, fewer expanded clones and increased TCR diversity than the aged group, suggesting age selection. The CMV infection status of donors was not known, potentially confounding age-related changes in expanded clonotypes. Observed TCR beta diversity per million T cells fell roughly linearly with age, and a significant reduction was already apparent by age about 43.

Systemically healthy Caucasian individuals from Russia, 35 to 40 in total and aged about 6 to 90 years, were included as donors. Each donor gave ten milliliters of peripheral blood, drawn into EDTA-treated Vacutainer tubes. PBMCs were isolated by Ficoll-Paque density-gradient centrifugation, with at least 6 million obtained per sample. Trizol reagent was used to extract total RNA from the PBMCs, yielding at least 5.5 micrograms per sample. The percentages of naive CD45RAhigh/CD27high T cells were determined by flow cytometry on a PBMC aliquot from every donor. Trimming leaves V shorter by 4 bases and J shorter by 5 bases, with the junction holding 8 bases beyond the gene matches. Including cysteine and phenylalanine, the CDR3 has 14 amino acids. The kept DNA is CDR3 alone, 42 bases in frame from the first base. The germline V gene provides CDR1 SGHRS and CDR2 YFSETQ. These same records also appear under a second study, on T cells of mothers and their children. Reported in the second study: Donors were nine systemically healthy Caucasian individuals: three mothers and their six children. cDNA synthesis consumed the entire amount of extracted RNA, loaded at approximately 1.6 ug RNA in each 15 ul reaction. In the second PCR, sample barcodes and 2-4 random nucleotides were introduced via the M1S primer. More than 8 million TCR beta CDR3 reads were obtained from each mother, and roughly 3.1 million reads were obtained from each child. Thymic selection similarly shapes TCR recombination output in related and unrelated pairs, with minor effect from inherited differences. Normalized repertoire overlap was always found to be slightly, but never significantly, higher in related mother-child pairs than in unrelated mother-child pairs. Persistent microchimeric T cell clones were not detected, at a sensitivity of approximately 100 clones per million clonotypes. The study used deep NGS to compare TCR beta repertoires of mothers and children, seeking features distinguishing related mother-child pairs from unrelated individuals. The mean age was roughly 36 +/- 4 years for the mothers and approximately 11 +/- 4 years for the children. After adapters were ligated using NEBNext reagents, the libraries underwent 100+100 nt paired-end sequencing on an Illumina HiSeq 2000. Mother and child libraries were prepared a month apart and sequenced in separate runs to prevent cross-contamination. Between roughly 500,000 and 2,300,000 distinct TCR beta clonotypes were identified per donor. Naive TCR beta clonotypes were estimated from low-frequency clonotypes matched to each donor's FACS-determined naive share, without sorting.

This receptor was taken from a boy younger than 18 in good health. Rearrangement joined TRBV5-1 to TRBJ2-5; a stretch of 7 junction bases matches TRBD1. The material sequenced was blood. The bases read TGCGCCAGCAGCAGGACGACAGGGCAGGAGACCCAGTACTTC. Translated, it reads CASSRTTGQETQYF.